These 18 T cell receptor beta chains were sequenced from one sample in a study of T cell responses to AZD1222 COVID-19 vaccine. The assay was immunoSEQ multiplex PCR, and TCRdb's table has in-frame clones only and misses some. The sample carries roughly 120,000 clones, approximately 90% recorded once. The source was peripheral blood, collected on day 0 of AZD1222 vaccination. These receptors were obtained from an adult in good health.

This CDR3 reads CASSPTGAHETQYF. CDR3 DNA sequence: TGTGCCAGCAGTCCAACCGGGGCCCATGAGACCCAGTACTTC. V and J are TRBV27 and TRBJ2-5, with D perhaps being TRBD1 or TRBD2 (5 bases each). CDR1 is MNHEY, CDR2 SMNVEV, per germline (reference sequence). Trimming stripped 5 bases from V and 5 bases from J, with 15 bases between. This CDR3 is built from 14 residues.

V is TRBV27 and J is TRBJ1-5; D is uncertain. CDR3 length: 13 residues. CDR1 is MNHEY and CDR2 is SMNVEV in the germline V gene (reference sequence). V was cut by 5 bases and J by 2 bases, with 7 bases left in between. The CDR3 DNA reads as TGTGCCAGCAGTGTCGGGGGCAATCAGCCCCAGCATTTT. This codes for CASSVGGNQPQHF.

The V gene is TRBV19, the J gene TRBJ2-1; 9 bases map to TRBD2. Looked up from germline, CDR1 is LNHDA and CDR2 is SQIVND (reference sequence). Unmatched junction bases numbered 6, after V lost 7 bases and J lost 5 bases. CDR3 length: 14 amino acids. CDR3 in amino acids: CASKDAGGDNEQFF. The CDR3 bases are TGTGCCAGTAAGGATGCGGGGGGGGACAATGAGCAGTTCTTC.

This clone appeared a single time. The chain links TRBV10-3 to TRBJ2-3, with 14 bases lining up with TRBD2. The CDR3 length is 17 residues. The junction had 7 bases not matched to a gene; V was cut back by 5 bases and J by 3 bases. Germline values: CDR1 ENHRY, CDR2 SYGVKD. CDR3 bases: TGTGCCATCAGTCAACGACTAGCGGGGGGGAAGACAGATACGCAGTATTTT. It is translated as CAISQRLAGGKTDTQYF.

This chain connects TRBV10-2 to TRBJ1-6; D unclear. Germline V gene data show CDR1 as WSHSY and CDR2 as SAAADI. The CDR3 totals 16 residues. V lost 2 bases and J lost 0, with 8 bases in between. CDR3: CASSEVNPSYNSPLHF. CDR3 DNA sequence: TGCGCCAGCAGTGAGGTTAACCCCTCCTATAATTCACCCCTCCACTTT.

The chain is built from TRBV4-3 and TRBJ2-6; a weak D match, TRBD1 (5 bases). The CDR3 has 18 amino acids. The germline V gene has CDR1 LGHNA and CDR2 YSLEER. Trimming removed 0 bases at V and 0 bases at J, with 12 bases between. The CDR3 here is CASSQDRVGFSGANVLTF. In DNA, the CDR3 is TGCGCCAGCAGCCAAGACAGGGTCGGATTCTCTGGGGCCAACGTCCTGACTTTC.

The CDR3: CASSDGWGETQYF. CDR3 nucleotide sequence: TGCGCCAGCAGTGACGGTTGGGGAGAGACCCAGTACTTC. The V call is TRBV10-1, the J call TRBJ2-5; D gene uncertain. This CDR3 region has 13 residues. Germline values: CDR1 WNHNN, CDR2 SYGVQD (reference sequence). The V and J ends lost 3 bases and 4 bases respectively, with 9 bases between them.

This chain connects TRBV3-1 (or the pseudogene TRBV3-2) to TRBJ2-7; possible D gene TRBD2, 6 bases. The V end was cut by 5 bases, the J end by 5 bases, with 22 bases between. From germline, CDR1 is LGHDT and CDR2 YNNKEL (reference sequence). The CDR3 length is 16 residues. DNA for the CDR3: TGTGCCAGCAGCTCTGCCACCTTAGCGGCAGGGAACGAGCAGTACTTC. Protein: CASSSATLAAGNEQYF.

This clone was recorded only once. The chain joins TRBV27 to TRBJ2-7; unclear D gene. The V end lost 1 base, the J end lost 5 bases, and 0 bases lay between the germline ends. The germline CDR1 and CDR2 sequences are MNHEY and SMNVEV (reference sequence). The CDR3 extends over 10 amino acids. The CDR3 nucleotides are TGTGCCAGCAGTTTATACGAGCAGTACTTC. Its protein product is CASSLYEQYF.

The rearrangement uses TRBV2 and TRBJ1-3; possible D gene TRBD1, 5 bases. CDR1 and CDR2 from the germline V gene are SNHLY and FYNNEI. Trimming removed 6 bases from V and 2 bases from J, with 11 bases in between. The CDR3 has 14 amino acids. CDR3 nucleotides: TGTGCCAGCAGCAGGGTCGAGGCTGGAAACACCATATATTTT. Protein: CASSRVEAGNTIYF.

The J gene is TRBJ2-5, the V gene TRBV10-1; the match to TRBD2 covers 8 bases. Germline V gene lookup returns CDR1 WNHNN and CDR2 SYGVQD (reference sequence). The CDR3 has 14 residues. The junction had 6 bases not matched to a gene; V was cut back by 7 bases and J by 2 bases. In DNA, the CDR3 is TGCGCCAGCATGACTAGCGCGCGACAAGAGACCCAGTACTTC. It is translated as CASMTSARQETQYF.

The CDR3, as DNA: TGTGCCAGTAGTAGAAGACAGGGTTCGAACACCGGGGAGCTGTTTTTT. Its translation is CASSRRQGSNTGELFF. The V gene is TRBV19, the J gene TRBJ2-2; 7 bases line up with TRBD1. This CDR3 region has 16 residues. J was trimmed by 0 bases and V by 4 bases; bases with no gene match: 5. Germline V CDR1 and CDR2: LNHDA, SQIVND (reference sequence).

This rearrangement joins TRBV28 to TRBJ2-2; D uncertain. CDR3 length: 14 amino acids. V was pared by 6 bases and J by 4 bases, with 12 bases between. Per germline, CDR1 MDHEN and CDR2 SYDVKM. The CDR3 sequence: CASSPDQSTGELFF. CDR3 nucleotides: TGTGCCAGCAGCCCGGATCAGTCCACCGGGGAGCTGTTTTTT.

This clone was seen more than once but under ten times. The chain combines TRBV9 with TRBJ2-3, with D perhaps matching TRBD1 or TRBD2 (5 bases each). The germline gives CDR1 SGDLS, CDR2 YYNGEE. CDR3 size: 16 residues. V was pared by 3 bases and J by 1 base, with 15 bases between. CDR3 sequence reads: CASSAGDLRGTDTQYF. The CDR3 bases are TGTGCCAGCAGCGCCGGGGACCTACGGGGCACAGATACGCAGTATTTT. The variable domain in full, with the rest retrieved from reference TRBV9 and TRBJ2-3, is DSGVTQTPKHLITATGQRVTLRCSPRSGDLSVYWYQQSLDQGLQFLIQYYNGEERAKGNILERFSAQQFPDLHSELNLSSLELGDSALYFCASSAGDLRGTDTQYFGPGTRLTVL.

The chain uses TRBV20-1 and TRBJ1-5; D is unresolved. Trimming shortened V by 3 bases and J by 2 bases, and 5 bases separated the two germline ends. Germline V gene sequence: CDR1 DFQATT, CDR2 SNEGSKA (reference sequence). The CDR3 consists of 12 residues. CDR3 residues: CSASPGNQPQHF. The CDR3 coding sequence is TGCAGTGCTAGTCCGGGCAATCAGCCCCAGCATTTT.

The chain links TRBV11-2 to TRBJ1-3; no clear D. V lost 2 bases and J lost 2, with 1 base in between. Germline V lookup: CDR1 SGHAT, CDR2 FQNNGV. CDR3 length equals 12 residues. The CDR3 loop is CASSLTGNTIYF. The CDR3 coding sequence is TGTGCCAGCAGCTTAACTGGAAACACCATATATTTT.

This CDR3 reads CATSSGGTEAFF. CDR3 bases: TGTGCCACTTCGTCGGGGGGCACTGAAGCTTTCTTT. This chain joins TRBV11-2 and TRBJ1-1; weak D call: TRBD1 (5 bases). The germline gives CDR1 SGHAT, CDR2 FQNNGV. This CDR3 contains 12 residues. Trimming shortened V by 10 bases and J by 4 bases, and 13 bases separated the two germline ends.

The rearrangement links TRBV5-4 to TRBJ2-3; TRBD2 aligns across 9 bases. The J segment lost 4 bases and the V segment lost 0 bases, leaving 6 bases of the junction unmatched. CDR3 length equals 16 residues. CDR1 and CDR2 from the germline V gene are SGHNT and YYREEE (reference sequence). CDR3 amino acids: CASSLGASGVADTQYF. The CDR3 bases are TGTGCCAGCAGCTTGGGGGCTAGCGGGGTCGCAGATACGCAGTATTTT.